A single sample gave rise to the 10 T cell receptor beta chains below, sequenced in a study of T cell clones after liver transplantation. Sequenced by immunoSEQ multiplex PCR; TCRdb stores in-frame clones only, minus some. This sample has 40,000 to 65,000 clones, with about four fifths found just once. Source: CD4+ T cells from blood, taken before liver transplant. The source is a human donor who received a liver transplant.

J is TRBJ2-5 and V is TRBV12-2; TRBD2, the D gene given by the table, was not confirmed from the DNA. TRBV12-2 is noted as a pseudogene. The CDR3 covers 16 residues. The CDR3: CASRLKRLVGEETQYF. In DNA form, the CDR3 reads TGTGCAAGTCGCTTAAAGAGACTAGTAGGGGAAGAGACCCAGTACTTC.

This chain uses TRBV2 with TRBJ1-2, with D perhaps matching TRBD1 (6 bases). This CDR3 has 16 amino acids. Germline V gene sequence: CDR1 SNHLY, CDR2 FYNNEI. V lost 5 bases and J lost 8, with 24 bases in between. The CDR3 region has the DNA TGTGCCAGCAGTTATCATTCTGCGGACAGTCAGTTGGGCTACACCTTC. Residues: CASSYHSADSQLGYTF.

The gene calls are TRBV5-4 and TRBJ2-1; TRBD1 matches 8 bases. With 0 bases clipped from V and 4 bases from J, the junction kept 3 bases outside the gene matches. Germline values: CDR1 SGHNT, CDR2 YYREEE (reference sequence). The CDR3 has 15 residues. The CDR3 sequence is CASSLGQGTYNEQFF. Here the CDR3 DNA reads TGTGCCAGCAGCTTGGGACAGGGGACTTACAATGAGCAGTTCTTC.

The chain links TRBV7-3 to TRBJ1-2; D is perhaps TRBD1 (5 bases). The CDR3 has 13 residues. Germline CDR1 reads SGHTA; CDR2 reads FQGTGA. V was cut by 0 bases and J by 7 bases, with 9 bases left in between. The CDR3 DNA follows: TGTGCCAGCAGCTTAACGCGGCAGGGTGGCTACACCTTC. Its translation is CASSLTRQGGYTF.

The gene calls are TRBV7-2 and TRBJ1-1, with TRBD1 identical over 7 bases. The germline V gene has CDR1 SGHTA and CDR2 FQGNSA. The CDR3 extends over 15 amino acids. The V segment lost 5 bases and the J segment 1 base; nucleotides outside the gene matches: 7. The CDR3 spells CASSAHRGTNTEAFF. Written as DNA, the CDR3 is TGTGCCAGCAGCGCACACAGGGGTACGAACACTGAAGCTTTCTTT.

The chain is built from TRBV19 and TRBJ1-5; D uncertain. The V gene lost 3 bases and the J gene lost 1 base, with 4 bases spanning the gap. CDR1 and CDR2 (germline): LNHDA, SQIVND (reference sequence). This CDR3 spans 13 amino acids. The chain's CDR3 is CASSISSNQPQHF. The CDR3 nucleotides read TGTGCCAGTAGTATCAGCAGCAATCAGCCCCAGCATTTT.

The chain employs TRBV9 and TRBJ1-6, with D tentatively TRBD1 (6 bases). The length of the CDR3 is 20 residues. The V end lost 4 bases, the J end lost 3 bases, and 26 bases lay between the germline ends. Per the germline V gene, CDR1 is SGDLS and CDR2 is YYNGEE. The CDR3 spells CASSPAASTGTRFYNSPLHF. CDR3 in DNA: TGTGCCAGCAGCCCAGCCGCTTCTACCGGGACAAGGTTCTATAATTCACCCCTCCACTTT.

The chain employs TRBV2 and TRBJ2-7; possibly TRBD2 for D (6 bases). CDR3 length: 13 residues. Germline CDR1 and CDR2: SNHLY and FYNNEI. The germline V and J ends were trimmed by 6 bases and 2 bases, with 11 bases remaining between them. DNA of the CDR3: TGTGCCAGCAGGCGGGACGGAGCCTACGAGCAGTACTTC. This translates into CASRRDGAYEQYF. Full variable domain (missing parts from reference TRBV2 and TRBJ2-7): EPEVTQTPSHQVTQMGQEVILRCVPISNHLYFYWYRQILGQKVEFLVSFYNNEISEKSEIFDDQFSVERPDGSNFTLKIRSTKLEDSAMYFCASRRDGAYEQYFGPGTRLTVT.

DNA for the CDR3: TGTGCCAGCGGTCTGGGACTAGTCCCAGATACGCAGTATTTT. This encodes CASGLGLVPDTQYF. V gene TRBV6-6 combines with J gene TRBJ2-3, with TRBD2 identical over 8 bases. From germline, CDR1 is MNHNY and CDR2 SVGAGI (reference sequence). V trimming: 8 bases; J trimming: 4 bases; junction bases outside the gene matches: 8. The CDR3 has 14 amino acids.

The chain recombines TRBV7-2 with TRBJ1-2; D uncertain. V lost 1 base and J 4 bases, leaving 10 bases between the germline ends. Germline V gives CDR1 SGHTA, CDR2 FQGNSA. The CDR3 extends over 14 amino acids. The CDR3 DNA reads as TGTGCCAGCAGCTTAGTTGGGGTGACCTATGGCTACACCTTC. It translates to CASSLVGVTYGYTF.